A single sample is the source of the 28 T cell receptor beta chains below, sequenced in a study of blood T cell repertoires in COVID-19. The table came from immunoSEQ multiplex PCR; TCRdb's copy has only in-frame clones and leaves some out. The sample records about 270,000 clones, roughly nine tenths being singletons. The sequenced material came from peripheral blood. The receptor source for this set is a man in his forties with active or convalescent COVID-19.

The chain recombines TRBV6-5 with TRBJ2-2; 8 bases map to TRBD2. The CDR3 extends over 14 amino acids. V shed 6 bases, J shed 4 bases, and the junction held 4 bases outside the gene matches. CDR1 MNHEY and CDR2 SVGAGI come from the germline V gene. For the CDR3, the DNA is TGTGCCAGCAGCGGGGGGGTACTCACCGGGGAGCTGTTTTTT. Translated: CASSGGVLTGELFF.

This chain links TRBV19 with TRBJ2-7; possible D gene TRBD2, 7 bases. Germline CDR1 and CDR2: LNHDA and SQIVND (reference sequence). Trimming pared 5 bases from V and 4 bases from J, leaving 12 bases between. This CDR3 is 13 amino acids long. This CDR3 is CASSSAGAYEQYF. In DNA form, the CDR3 reads TGTGCCAGTAGTTCGGCGGGGGCTTACGAGCAGTACTTC.

This clone was detected a few times. This chain links TRBV2 with TRBJ1-1; D not certain. The CDR3 has 12 amino acids. V was pared by 5 bases and J by 1 base, with 5 bases between. CDR1 is SNHLY and CDR2 is FYNNEI in the germline V gene. The CDR3 region has the DNA TGTGCCAGCAGTTACAGGAACACTGAAGCTTTCTTT. It translates to CASSYRNTEAFF. The entire variable domain, with the rest obtained from reference TRBV2 and TRBJ1-1, is as follows: EPEVTQTPSHQVTQMGQEVILRCVPISNHLYFYWYRQILGQKVEFLVSFYNNEISEKSEIFDDQFSVERPDGSNFTLKIRSTKLEDSAMYFCASSYRNTEAFFGQGTRLTVV.

The genes are TRBV10-2 and TRBJ2-1; 8 bases match TRBD2. CDR3 length: 17 amino acids. V dropped 0 bases and J dropped 8; count of bases not matched to a gene: 12. Looked up from germline, CDR1 is WSHSY and CDR2 is SAAADI. CDR3 in amino acids: CASSESGLSGSHYEQFF. DNA for the CDR3: TGCGCCAGCAGTGAGTCGGGGCTGAGCGGGAGTCACTATGAGCAGTTCTTC.

The chain recombines TRBV3-1 (or the pseudogene TRBV3-2) with TRBJ2-1; tentative D call: TRBD2 (6 bases). The CDR3 extends over 15 amino acids. V gave up 6 bases and J gave up 6 bases, with 18 bases separating them. Germline CDR1 reads LGHDT; CDR2 reads YNNKEL (reference sequence). CDR3 residues: CASSLLGAGLNEQFF. The CDR3 nucleotides are TGTGCCAGCAGTCTGCTTGGGGCGGGGCTCAATGAGCAGTTCTTC.

The V call is TRBV5-6, the J call TRBJ1-2, with D uncertain. The CDR3 has 13 residues. CDR1 and CDR2 from the germline V gene are SGHDT and YYEEEE. The V gene lost 4 bases and the J gene lost 5 bases, with 12 bases spanning the gap. The CDR3 loop is CASSKFDTYGYTF. The CDR3 nucleotides are TGTGCCAGCAGCAAGTTTGACACTTATGGCTACACCTTC.

The rearrangement links TRBV19 to TRBJ1-6, with TRBD1 matching 8 bases. Germline lookup yields CDR1 LNHDA and CDR2 SQIVND (reference sequence). V gave up 5 bases and J gave up 9 bases; unmatched junction bases: 12. CDR3 length: 16 residues. Here the CDR3 reads CASSFLTGGMSSPLHF. The CDR3 DNA reads TGTGCCAGTAGTTTCCTAACAGGGGGAATGTCTTCACCCCTCCACTTT.

The chain has TRBV3-1 (or the pseudogene TRBV3-2) and TRBJ1-3; a possible D gene is TRBD1 (6 bases). The CDR3 has 19 amino acids. Germline assignment: CDR1 LGHDT and CDR2 YNNKEL (reference sequence). Trimming pared 2 bases from V and 0 bases from J, leaving 20 bases between. The CDR3 region is CASSQRQNQGMSSGNTIYF. CDR3 coding DNA: TGTGCCAGCAGCCAACGCCAAAATCAGGGGATGAGCTCTGGAAACACCATATATTTT.

This clone is a singleton in its sample. This chain connects TRBV18 to TRBJ2-1, with D possibly matching TRBD2 (5 bases). The germline gives CDR1 KGHSH, CDR2 LQKENI. The CDR3 is 17 amino acids. V shed 3 bases and J shed 0 bases, with 15 bases lying between them. CDR3 in DNA: TGTGCCAGCTCACCTACCGCGGGTCTGAGCTCCTACAATGAGCAGTTCTTC. As protein: CASSPTAGLSSYNEQFF.

This chain joins TRBV27 and TRBJ2-3; 9 bases are shared with TRBD2. The CDR3 is 23 amino acids. Per germline, CDR1 MNHEY and CDR2 SMNVEV (reference sequence). Trimming removed 2 bases from V and 4 bases from J; junction bases left unmatched: 28. CDR3 coding DNA: TGTGCCAGCAGTTTAGTGCGGGAGGGGATGGGGAGCACGGGGCGTGGGGGCCCAGATACGCAGTATTTT. This translates into CASSLVREGMGSTGRGGPDTQYF.

The chain has TRBV5-4 and TRBJ2-1; 9 bases align to TRBD1. The CDR3 length is 15 residues. From germline, CDR1 is SGHNT and CDR2 YYREEE (reference sequence). Germline trimming cut 0 bases from V and 4 bases from J; bases unmatched to any gene: 2. In DNA form, the CDR3 reads TGTGCCAGCAGCTTGGGACAGGGGGTGTACAATGAGCAGTTCTTC. Amino acid sequence: CASSLGQGVYNEQFF.

V usage is TRBV15 and J usage is TRBJ2-1; 9 bases line up with TRBD2. This CDR3 is built from 15 residues. The V segment lost 4 bases and the J segment 7 bases; nucleotides outside the gene matches: 8. Germline CDR1 and CDR2: LNHNV and YYDKDF (reference sequence). For the CDR3, the DNA is TGTGCCACCAGCATTCGACTAGCGGATGCGAATGAGCAGTTCTTC. Translated: CATSIRLADANEQFF.

This chain links TRBV7-9 with TRBJ1-2; D might be TRBD1 (6 bases). Germline V gene data show CDR1 as SEHNR and CDR2 as FQNEAQ (reference sequence). There are 16 residues in the CDR3. Trimming took 5 bases from V and 8 from J, leaving 24 bases between them. Written as DNA, the CDR3 is TGTGCCAGCAGCCGACGCGAAGTACTACAGGGTGAAGGCTACACCTTC. Residues: CASSRREVLQGEGYTF. Looking up the rest from reference TRBV7-9 and TRBJ1-2 gives the full variable domain: DTGVSQNPRHKITKRGQNVTFRCDPISEHNRLYWYRQTLGQGPEFLTYFQNEAQLEKSRLLSDRFSAERPKGSFSTLEIQRTEQGDSAMYLCASSRREVLQGEGYTFGSGTRLTVV.

This chain joins TRBV6-6 and TRBJ1-6; 9 bases line up with TRBD1. Germline CDR1 is MNHNY and CDR2 is SVGAGI (reference sequence). The CDR3 is 13 residues long. The ends lost 8 bases at V and 9 bases at J; junction bases unmatched: 5. The CDR3 DNA sequence: TGTGCCAGCGGGGACAGGGAGAGTTCACCCCTCCACTTT. It encodes CASGDRESSPLHF.

The chain combines TRBV10-1 with TRBJ2-1, with D possibly being TRBD1 (6 bases). Germline values: CDR1 WNHNN, CDR2 SYGVQD (reference sequence). V lost 8 bases and J 9 bases, leaving 20 bases between the germline ends. The CDR3 sequence is 14 residues long. In DNA form, the CDR3 reads TGCGCCAGCGAAGGGACATCCTCCCTGGGTGAGCAGTTCTTC. It yields the protein CASEGTSSLGEQFF.

The chain couples TRBV4-1 to TRBJ2-3, with 8 bases matching TRBD2. There are 15 residues in the CDR3. V lost 2 bases, J lost 4 bases, and 5 bases stayed unmatched. Germline loops: CDR1 MGHRA, CDR2 YSYEKL. The CDR3 loop reads CASSQTGGPADTQYF. CDR3 sequence (DNA): TGCGCCAGCAGCCAAACGGGAGGGCCGGCAGATACGCAGTATTTT.

This clone appeared a few times. The chain recombines TRBV5-1 with TRBJ2-5; D not certain. V shed 5 bases and J shed 4 bases, with 12 bases lying between them. The germline V gene has CDR1 SGHRS and CDR2 YFSETQ. This CDR3 is 13 amino acids long. The CDR3 nucleotides are TGCGCCAGCAGGCCCGCCATAGTAGAGACCCAGTACTTC. Translating gives CASRPAIVETQYF.

The CDR3 nucleotides read TGTGCCAGCACTCCTTCCAGGGGGCTGGCTAATTCACCCCTCCACTTT. Translated: CASTPSRGLANSPLHF. The rearrangement links TRBV28 to TRBJ1-6, with 8 bases that match TRBD1. Germline V CDR1 and CDR2: MDHEN, SYDVKM. Unmatched junction bases numbered 11, after V lost 7 bases and J lost 6 bases. This CDR3 comprises 16 residues.

The rearrangement links TRBV3-1 (or the pseudogene TRBV3-2) to TRBJ1-5; D unclear. Trimming cost V 4 bases and J 5 bases, with 9 bases left between them. Germline-derived CDR1 and CDR2 are LGHDT and YNNKEL (reference sequence). The CDR3 runs to 13 residues. The CDR3 bases are TGTGCCAGCAGCCCGACAACTGATCAGCCCCAGCATTTT. As protein: CASSPTTDQPQHF.

This chain uses TRBV10-3 with TRBJ1-2; TRBD1 matches at 9 bases. The CDR3 covers 14 residues. The junction had 5 bases not matched to a gene; V was cut back by 9 bases and J by 0 bases. In germline, CDR1 is ENHRY, CDR2 SYGVKD. The CDR3 nucleotides read TGTGCCATAGGAGGGACAGGGACTAACTATGGCTACACCTTC. Residues: CAIGGTGTNYGYTF.

The J gene is TRBJ1-2, the V gene TRBV6-5, with 9 bases lining up with TRBD1. The CDR3 runs to 14 residues. Germline values: CDR1 MNHEY, CDR2 SVGAGI. V dropped 8 bases and J dropped 8; count of bases not matched to a gene: 12. The CDR3 coding sequence is TGTGCCAGCCGCCCGGGACAGGGATCTCAAGGCTACACCTTC. This sequence encodes CASRPGQGSQGYTF.

The V call is TRBV10-3, the J call TRBJ1-3; the match to TRBD1 covers 7 bases. CDR1 and CDR2 from the germline V gene are ENHRY and SYGVKD. Trimming took 6 bases from V and 2 from J; bases not matched to a gene: 4. The CDR3 sequence is 14 residues long. CDR3 sequence reads: CAISPQGAGNTIYF. CDR3 in DNA: TGTGCCATCAGCCCTCAGGGGGCTGGAAACACCATATATTTT.

The CDR3 DNA reads TGTGCCAGCAGCTTATTAGGGGGACGGGTGAACACTGAAGCTTTCTTT. Amino acid sequence: CASSLLGGRVNTEAFF. This chain links TRBV11-3 with TRBJ1-1; maybe TRBD1 (6 bases). Per germline, CDR1 SGHNT and CDR2 YENEEA. V was clipped by 2 bases and J by 0 bases, with 13 bases between them. The CDR3 has 16 amino acids.

This clone is medium-sized. The chain is built from TRBV13 and TRBJ1-5, with D perhaps TRBD1 (5 bases). This CDR3 is 14 amino acids long. Looked up from germline, CDR1 is PRHDT and CDR2 is FYEKMQ (reference sequence). The V end lost 3 bases, the J end lost 2 bases, and 8 bases lay between the germline ends. The CDR3: CASSFSGGNQPQHF. CDR3 nucleotides: TGTGCCAGCAGCTTCTCGGGGGGCAATCAGCCCCAGCATTTT.

Only one count was recorded for this clone. V gene TRBV10-3 combines with J gene TRBJ2-2; 8 positions match TRBD2. The CDR3 sequence is 12 residues long. Germline V gene lookup returns CDR1 ENHRY and CDR2 SYGVKD. V was clipped by 8 bases and J by 6 bases; unmatched bases: 2. The CDR3 loop reads CAIGLASGELFF. For the CDR3, the DNA is TGTGCCATCGGACTAGCATCCGGGGAGCTGTTTTTT.

This clone has a single count. J is TRBJ2-1 and V is TRBV19; TRBD2 matches 7 bases. Losses at the gene ends were 7 bases for V and 9 bases for J; bases not matched to a gene: 9. CDR1 is LNHDA, CDR2 SQIVND, per germline (reference sequence). This CDR3 is 13 amino acids long. The chain's CDR3 is CASTSGIRGEQFF. The CDR3 DNA follows: TGTGCCAGTACCAGCGGGATAAGGGGTGAGCAGTTCTTC. The variable domain in full, completed from reference TRBV19 and TRBJ2-1, reads DGGITQSPKYLFRKEGQNVTLSCEQNLNHDAMYWYRQDPGQGLRLIYYSQIVNDFQKGDIAEGYSVSREKKESFPLTVTSAQKNPTAFYLCASTSGIRGEQFFGPGTRLTVL.

This chain links TRBV19 with TRBJ2-7; D might be TRBD2 (5 bases). V lost 1 base and J lost 1, with 5 bases in between. CDR1 is LNHDA and CDR2 is SQIVND in the germline V gene (reference sequence). CDR3 length: 13 amino acids. CDR3 amino acids: CASSIGLSYEQYF. The CDR3 DNA reads TGTGCCAGTAGTATAGGACTATCCTACGAGCAGTACTTC.

This clone was detected a few times. The V call is TRBV2, the J call TRBJ1-6, with D maybe TRBD1 (6 bases). V gave up 1 base and J gave up 4 bases, with 11 bases separating them. CDR1 is SNHLY, CDR2 FYNNEI, per germline. This CDR3 has 16 residues. CDR3 nucleotides: TGTGCCAGCAGTGAAGAGGCAGGGGCATATAATTCACCCCTCCACTTT. It translates to CASSEEAGAYNSPLHF.